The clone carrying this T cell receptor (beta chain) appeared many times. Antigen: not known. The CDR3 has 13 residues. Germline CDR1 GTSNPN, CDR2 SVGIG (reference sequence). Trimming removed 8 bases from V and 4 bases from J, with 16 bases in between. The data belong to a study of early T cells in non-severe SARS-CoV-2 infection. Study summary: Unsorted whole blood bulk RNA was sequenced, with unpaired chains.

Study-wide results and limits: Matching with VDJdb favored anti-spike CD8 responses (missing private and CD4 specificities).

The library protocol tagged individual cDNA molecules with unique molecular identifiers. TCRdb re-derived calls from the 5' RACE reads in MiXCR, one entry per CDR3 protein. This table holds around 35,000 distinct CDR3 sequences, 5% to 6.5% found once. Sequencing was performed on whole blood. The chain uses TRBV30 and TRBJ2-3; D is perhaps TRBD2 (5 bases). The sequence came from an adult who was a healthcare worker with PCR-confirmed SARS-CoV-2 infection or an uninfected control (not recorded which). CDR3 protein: CALRGAGADTQYF. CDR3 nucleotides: TGTGCCCTTCGGGGAGCTGGGGCAGATACGCAGTATTTT.